Below, 10 T cell receptor beta chains from the same sample are listed, as sequenced in a study of human T cells and chemical hapten exposure. The time point denotes: pre-sensitization, week 0. The treatment denotes: therapeutic diphenylcyclopropenone sensitization with weekly scalp DPC. TCRdb re-called the RACE reads through MiXCR, storing one row per CDR3 protein. The data contain 50,000 to 65,000 distinct CDR3 sequences, 9.4% of them singletons. The source was whole blood, collected in connection with sensitization to the hapten diphenylcyclopropenone (DPC). These receptors were collected from a woman between 35 and 50 years old with alopecia areata. Some clones in this sample may be carry-over from other donors' samples.

This clonotype was counted many times. The rearrangement uses TRBV14 and TRBJ1-5; the D gene is possibly TRBD1 (6 bases). Germline-derived CDR1 and CDR2 are SGHDN and FVKESK. V gave up 1 base and J gave up 4 bases, with 11 bases separating them. The CDR3 covers 15 residues. For the CDR3, the DNA is TGTGCCAGCAGCCAAGGGGGCAGGGGTAATCAGCCCCAGCATTTT. Translated, it gives CASSQGGRGNQPQHF.

This clonotype has a count of ten or more. The V call is TRBV28, the J call TRBJ1-1; D call uncertain. V was pared by 6 bases and J by 2 bases, with 19 bases between. The CDR3 spans 16 residues. Germline loops: CDR1 MDHEN, CDR2 SYDVKM. The CDR3 region has the DNA TGTGCCAGCAGCCTCCGACAAGTCCGACTTAACACTGAAGCTTTCTTT. Translation gives CASSLRQVRLNTEAFF.

This clonotype was counted at least ten times. The genes are TRBV7-3 and TRBJ2-3; unclear D gene. Trimming cost V 2 bases and J 1 base, with 7 bases left between them. There are 14 residues in the CDR3. CDR1 and CDR2 from the germline V gene are SGHTA and FQGTGA. CDR3 DNA: TGTGCCAGCAGCTTAGGTTGGGGCACAGATACGCAGTATTTT. Translating gives CASSLGWGTDTQYF.

In this sample, this clonotype turned up many times. CDR3 in amino acids: CASSLGQEWGYGYTF. The CDR3 DNA reads as TGTGCCAGCAGCCTGGGACAGGAGTGGGGCTATGGCTACACCTTC. The chain recombines TRBV28 with TRBJ1-2; 8 positions match TRBD1. With 6 bases clipped from V and 4 bases from J, the junction kept 10 bases outside the gene matches. In germline, CDR1 is MDHEN, CDR2 SYDVKM. The CDR3 is made up of 15 amino acids.

This clonotype was seen many times. The chain carries TRBV14 and TRBJ1-1; TRBD1 matches at 9 bases. The V segment lost 5 bases and the J segment 7 bases; nucleotides outside the gene matches: 11. CDR1 is SGHDN, CDR2 FVKESK, per germline. The CDR3 loop spans 15 amino acids. Written as DNA, the CDR3 is TGTGCCAGCAGCGCCCGGAACAGGGGGCGGGGTGAAGCTTTCTTT. Translating gives CASSARNRGRGEAFF. The full variable domain, its missing parts supplied by reference TRBV14 and TRBJ1-1, is EAGVTQFPSHSVIEKGQTVTLRCDPISGHDNLYWYRRVMGKEIKFLLHFVKESKQDESGMPNNRFLAERTGGTYSTLKVQPAELEDSGVYFCASSARNRGRGEAFFGQGTRLTVV.

Many counts were recorded for this clonotype. The DNA of the CDR3 is TGTGCCAGCAGTTACGCGGTCGGGGGATCACCCCTCCACTTT. This codes for CASSYAVGGSPLHF. The rearrangement links TRBV6-2 or TRBV6-3 to TRBJ1-6; tentatively, D is TRBD1 (5 bases). CDR3 size: 14 residues. Germline CDR1 and CDR2: MNHEY and SVGEGT. Between the trimmed V and J ends, which lost 2 bases and 10 bases, there was a span of 12 bases.

This clonotype has at least ten counts. The J gene is TRBJ1-1, the V gene TRBV7-9; D not certain. From germline, CDR1 is SEHNR and CDR2 FQNEAQ (reference sequence). The CDR3 extends over 14 amino acids. V shed 2 bases and J shed 2 bases, with 9 bases lying between them. CDR3 in DNA: TGTGCCAGCAGCTTATTGGCAGTTAACACTGAAGCTTTCTTT. It is translated as CASSLLAVNTEAFF.

This clonotype was detected many times. The chain joins TRBV6-2 or TRBV6-3 to TRBJ2-7; D possibly corresponds to TRBD2 (6 bases). Per germline, CDR1 MNHEY and CDR2 SVGEGT. CDR3 length equals 14 residues. V lost 6 bases to trimming and J lost 5 bases, with 17 bases between them. The CDR3 DNA is TGTGCCAGCAGCGCTAATGGAGGGATTGACGAGCAGTACTTC. This translates into CASSANGGIDEQYF.

This chain uses TRBV12-3 or TRBV12-4 with TRBJ2-2; D remains ambiguous. The CDR3 length is 12 residues. The V end was cut by 5 bases, the J end by 6 bases, with 7 bases between. CDR3 in amino acids: CASSTGSGELFF. The CDR3 DNA follows: TGTGCCAGCAGTACCGGGTCCGGGGAGCTGTTTTTT.

The V call is TRBV7-6, the J call TRBJ2-5; D is undetermined. Germline-derived CDR1 and CDR2 are SGHVS and FNYEAQ. This CDR3 region has 14 residues. The V and J ends lost 5 bases and 8 bases respectively, with 18 bases between them. The CDR3 nucleotides read TGTGCCAGCAGCCCCGACCTCGAATCGGTTACCCAGTACTTC. Amino acids: CASSPDLESVTQYF.